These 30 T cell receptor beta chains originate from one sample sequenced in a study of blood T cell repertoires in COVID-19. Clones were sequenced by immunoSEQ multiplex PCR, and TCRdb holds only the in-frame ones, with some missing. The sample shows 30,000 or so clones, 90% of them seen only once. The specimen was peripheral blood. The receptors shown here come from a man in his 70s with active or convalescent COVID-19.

CDR3 protein: CASAGNSGGYTF. As DNA, the CDR3 is TGTGCCAGCGCGGGAAATTCCGGAGGCTACACCTTC. This sequence joins TRBV9 and TRBJ1-2; D unresolved. The CDR3 sequence is 12 residues long. The V and J ends lost 7 bases and 8 bases respectively, with 15 bases between them. Germline V CDR1 and CDR2: SGDLS, YYNGEE.

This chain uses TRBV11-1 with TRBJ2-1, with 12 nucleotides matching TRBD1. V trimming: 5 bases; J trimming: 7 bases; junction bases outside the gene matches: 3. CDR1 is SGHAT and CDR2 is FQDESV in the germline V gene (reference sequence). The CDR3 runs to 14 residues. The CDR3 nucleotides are TGTGCCAGCAGCCGGGACAGGGGGCGAAATGAGCAGTTCTTC. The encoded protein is CASSRDRGRNEQFF.

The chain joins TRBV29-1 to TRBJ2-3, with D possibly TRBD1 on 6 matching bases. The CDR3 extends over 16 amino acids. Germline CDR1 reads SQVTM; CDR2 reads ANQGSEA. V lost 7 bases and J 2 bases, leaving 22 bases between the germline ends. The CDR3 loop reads CSASPDSARSTDTQYF. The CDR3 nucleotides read TGCAGCGCTAGTCCGGACAGCGCGCGGTCCACAGATACGCAGTATTTT.

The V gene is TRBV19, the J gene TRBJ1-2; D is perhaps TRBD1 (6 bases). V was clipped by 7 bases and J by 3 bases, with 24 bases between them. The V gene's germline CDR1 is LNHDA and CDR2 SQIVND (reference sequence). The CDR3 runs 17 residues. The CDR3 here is CASTVSRTALVYYGYTF. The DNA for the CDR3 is TGTGCCAGTACCGTATCCCGGACAGCCCTAGTATACTATGGCTACACCTTC. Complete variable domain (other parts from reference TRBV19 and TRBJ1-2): DGGITQSPKYLFRKEGQNVTLSCEQNLNHDAMYWYRQDPGQGLRLIYYSQIVNDFQKGDIAEGYSVSREKKESFPLTVTSAQKNPTAFYLCASTVSRTALVYYGYTFGSGTRLTVV.

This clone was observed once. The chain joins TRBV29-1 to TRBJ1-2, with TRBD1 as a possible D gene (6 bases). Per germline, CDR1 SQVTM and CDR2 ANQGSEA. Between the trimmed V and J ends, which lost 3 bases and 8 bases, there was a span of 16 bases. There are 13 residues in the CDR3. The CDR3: CSVEGQGGSGYTF. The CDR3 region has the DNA TGCAGCGTTGAGGGACAAGGGGGATCGGGCTACACCTTC.

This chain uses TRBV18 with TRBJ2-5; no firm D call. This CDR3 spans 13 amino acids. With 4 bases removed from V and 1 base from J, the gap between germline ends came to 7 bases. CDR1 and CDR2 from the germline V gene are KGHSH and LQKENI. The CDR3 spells CASSLNSQETQYF. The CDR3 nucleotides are TGTGCCAGCTCACTCAACAGCCAAGAGACCCAGTACTTC.

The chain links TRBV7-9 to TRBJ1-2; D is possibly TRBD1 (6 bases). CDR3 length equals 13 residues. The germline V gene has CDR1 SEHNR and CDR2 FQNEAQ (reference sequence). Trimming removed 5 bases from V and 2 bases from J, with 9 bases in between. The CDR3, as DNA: TGTGCCAGCAGCCAAGGGGGAAACTATGGCTACACCTTC. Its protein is CASSQGGNYGYTF.

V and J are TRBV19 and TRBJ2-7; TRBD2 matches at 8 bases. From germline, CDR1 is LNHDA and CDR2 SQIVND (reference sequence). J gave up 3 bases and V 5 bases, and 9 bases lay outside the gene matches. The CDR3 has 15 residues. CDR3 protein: CASSERLAYFYEQYF. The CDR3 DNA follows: TGTGCCAGTAGTGAAAGACTAGCGTACTTCTACGAGCAGTACTTC.

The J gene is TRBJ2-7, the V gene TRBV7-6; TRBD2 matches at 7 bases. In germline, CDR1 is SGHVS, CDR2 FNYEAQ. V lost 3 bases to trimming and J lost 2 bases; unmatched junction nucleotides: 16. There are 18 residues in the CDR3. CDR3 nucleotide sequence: TGTGCCAGCAGCTTGGGGGACTACTTTGGGTATGAGACCTACGAGCAGTACTTC. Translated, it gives CASSLGDYFGYETYEQYF. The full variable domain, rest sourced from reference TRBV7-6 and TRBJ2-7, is GAGVSQSPRYKVTKRGQDVALRCDPISGHVSLYWYRQALGQGPEFLTYFNYEAQQDKSGLPNDRFSAERPEGSISTLTIQRTEQRDSAMYRCASSLGDYFGYETYEQYFGPGTRLTVT.

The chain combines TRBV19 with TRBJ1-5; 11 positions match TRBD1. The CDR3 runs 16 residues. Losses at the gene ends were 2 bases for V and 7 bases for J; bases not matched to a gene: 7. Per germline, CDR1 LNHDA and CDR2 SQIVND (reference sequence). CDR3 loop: CASSIRSGQGGQPQHF. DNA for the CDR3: TGTGCCAGTAGTATAAGGTCGGGACAGGGGGGCCAGCCCCAGCATTTT. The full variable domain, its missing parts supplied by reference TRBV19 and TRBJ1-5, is DGGITQSPKYLFRKEGQNVTLSCEQNLNHDAMYWYRQDPGQGLRLIYYSQIVNDFQKGDIAEGYSVSREKKESFPLTVTSAQKNPTAFYLCASSIRSGQGGQPQHFGDGTRLSIL.

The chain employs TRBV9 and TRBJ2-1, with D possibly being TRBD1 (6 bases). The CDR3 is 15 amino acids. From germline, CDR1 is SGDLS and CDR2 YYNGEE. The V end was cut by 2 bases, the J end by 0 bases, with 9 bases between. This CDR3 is CASSVRDNSYNEQFF. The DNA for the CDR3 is TGTGCCAGCAGCGTCCGGGACAACTCCTACAATGAGCAGTTCTTC.

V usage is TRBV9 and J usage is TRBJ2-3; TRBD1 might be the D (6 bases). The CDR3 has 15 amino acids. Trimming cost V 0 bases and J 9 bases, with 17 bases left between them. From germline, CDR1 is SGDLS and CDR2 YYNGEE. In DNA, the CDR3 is TGTGCCAGCAGCGTAGAGGGCCTGGGGGCACAAACGCAGTATTTT. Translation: CASSVEGLGAQTQYF.

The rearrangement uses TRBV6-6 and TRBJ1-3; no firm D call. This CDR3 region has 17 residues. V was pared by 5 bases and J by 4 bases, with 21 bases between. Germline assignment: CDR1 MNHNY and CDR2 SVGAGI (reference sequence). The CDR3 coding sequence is TGTGCCAGCAGTCCTAGGCGAGGGCCTGACTTGGGAAACACCATATATTTT. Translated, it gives CASSPRRGPDLGNTIYF.

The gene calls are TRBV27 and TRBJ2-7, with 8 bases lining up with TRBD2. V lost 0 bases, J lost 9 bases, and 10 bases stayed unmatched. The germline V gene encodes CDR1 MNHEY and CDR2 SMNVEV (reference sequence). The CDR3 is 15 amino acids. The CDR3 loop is CASSLSWGLDVGQYF. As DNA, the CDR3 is TGTGCCAGCAGTTTATCTTGGGGACTAGATGTAGGGCAGTACTTC.

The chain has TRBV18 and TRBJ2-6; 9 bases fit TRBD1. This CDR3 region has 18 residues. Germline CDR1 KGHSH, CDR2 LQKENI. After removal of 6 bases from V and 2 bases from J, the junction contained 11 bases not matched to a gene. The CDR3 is CASSQGQGRVAGANVLTF. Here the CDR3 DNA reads TGTGCCAGCTCCCAGGGACAGGGAAGGGTTGCTGGGGCCAACGTCCTGACTTTC.

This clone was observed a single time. CDR3 loop: CASSLTEAPGGYTF. The CDR3 coding sequence is TGTGCCAGCAGCTTAACGGAGGCCCCAGGTGGCTACACCTTC. The rearrangement links TRBV7-3 to TRBJ1-2; D call uncertain. Trimming took off 0 bases at V and 7 bases at J, with 12 bases between the two ends. The CDR3 contains 14 residues. Germline values: CDR1 SGHTA, CDR2 FQGTGA.

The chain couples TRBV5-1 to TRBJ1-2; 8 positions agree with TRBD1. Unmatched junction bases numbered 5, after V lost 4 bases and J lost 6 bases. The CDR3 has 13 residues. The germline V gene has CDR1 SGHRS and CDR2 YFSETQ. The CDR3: CASSLGQGDGYTF. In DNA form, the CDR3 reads TGCGCCAGCAGCCTTGGACAGGGCGATGGCTACACCTTC.

The CDR3 coding sequence is TGTGCCAGCAGTTACGACAGGTTTTTAATGAACACTGAAGCTTTCTTT. This translates into CASSYDRFLMNTEAFF. The V call is TRBV28, the J call TRBJ1-1; maybe TRBD1 (6 bases). CDR1 and CDR2 from the germline V gene are MDHEN and SYDVKM. The CDR3 runs 16 residues. V was cut by 4 bases and J by 0 bases, with 15 bases left in between.

CDR3 coding DNA: TGTGCCAGCTCCCTACAGGGGGGCGGGAAACTGTTTTTT. The encoded protein is CASSLQGGGKLFF. The chain links TRBV6-5 to TRBJ1-4, with 8 positions matching TRBD1. Germline V gene sequence: CDR1 MNHEY, CDR2 SVGAGI. The CDR3 has 13 residues. J was trimmed by 11 bases and V by 8 bases; bases with no gene match: 10.

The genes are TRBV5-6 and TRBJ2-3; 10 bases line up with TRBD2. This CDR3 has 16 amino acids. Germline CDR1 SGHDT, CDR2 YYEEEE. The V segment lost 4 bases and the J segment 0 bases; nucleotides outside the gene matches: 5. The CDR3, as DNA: TGTGCCAGCAGCCCTGTGACTAGCGGGAGCACAGATACGCAGTATTTT. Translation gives CASSPVTSGSTDTQYF.

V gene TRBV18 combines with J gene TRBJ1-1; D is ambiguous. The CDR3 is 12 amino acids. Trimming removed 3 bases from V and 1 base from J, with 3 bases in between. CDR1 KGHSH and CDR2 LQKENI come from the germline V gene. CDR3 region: CASSPQNTEAFF. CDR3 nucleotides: TGTGCCAGCTCACCTCAGAACACTGAAGCTTTCTTT. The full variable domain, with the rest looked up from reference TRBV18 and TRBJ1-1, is NAGVMQNPRHLVRRRGQEARLRCSPMKGHSHVYWYRQLPEEGLKFMVYLQKENIIDESGMPKERFSAEFPKEGPSILRIQQVVRGDSAAYFCASSPQNTEAFFGQGTRLTVV.

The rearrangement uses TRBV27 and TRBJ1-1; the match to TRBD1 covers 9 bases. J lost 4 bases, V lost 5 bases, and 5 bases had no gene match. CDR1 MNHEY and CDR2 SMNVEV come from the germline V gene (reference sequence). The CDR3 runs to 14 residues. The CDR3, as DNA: TGTGCCAGCAGTCTTGACAGGGGGGGCACTGAAGCTTTCTTT. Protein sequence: CASSLDRGGTEAFF.

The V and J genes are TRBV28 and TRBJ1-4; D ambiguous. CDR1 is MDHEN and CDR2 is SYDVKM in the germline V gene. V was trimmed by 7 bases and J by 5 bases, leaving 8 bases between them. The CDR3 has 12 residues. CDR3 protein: CASKYGNEKLFF. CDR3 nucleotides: TGTGCCAGCAAGTACGGGAATGAAAAACTGTTTTTT.

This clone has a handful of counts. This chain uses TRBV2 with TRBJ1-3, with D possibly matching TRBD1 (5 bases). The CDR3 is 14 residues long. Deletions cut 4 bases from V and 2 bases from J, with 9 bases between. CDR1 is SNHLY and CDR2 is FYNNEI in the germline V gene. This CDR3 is CASSAPGPGNTIYF. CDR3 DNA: TGTGCCAGCAGTGCGCCAGGGCCTGGAAACACCATATATTTT.

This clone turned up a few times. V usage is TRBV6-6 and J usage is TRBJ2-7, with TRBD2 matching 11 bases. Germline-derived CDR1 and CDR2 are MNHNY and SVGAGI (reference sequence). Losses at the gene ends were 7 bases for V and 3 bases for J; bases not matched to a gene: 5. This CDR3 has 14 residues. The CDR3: CASIVAGGHYEQYF. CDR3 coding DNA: TGTGCCAGCATCGTAGCGGGGGGGCACTACGAGCAGTACTTC.

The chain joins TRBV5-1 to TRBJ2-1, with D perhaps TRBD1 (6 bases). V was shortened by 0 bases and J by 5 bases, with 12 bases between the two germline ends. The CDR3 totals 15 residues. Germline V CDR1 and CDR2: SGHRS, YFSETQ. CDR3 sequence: CASSLVGAPDNEQFF. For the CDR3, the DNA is TGCGCCAGCAGCTTGGTGGGGGCCCCAGACAATGAGCAGTTCTTC.

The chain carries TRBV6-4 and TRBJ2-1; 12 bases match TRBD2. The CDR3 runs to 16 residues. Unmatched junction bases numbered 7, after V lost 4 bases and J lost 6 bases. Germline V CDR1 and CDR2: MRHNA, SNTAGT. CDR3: CASSARLAGVLNEQFF. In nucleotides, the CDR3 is TGTGCCAGCAGTGCCCGACTAGCGGGAGTTCTCAATGAGCAGTTCTTC.

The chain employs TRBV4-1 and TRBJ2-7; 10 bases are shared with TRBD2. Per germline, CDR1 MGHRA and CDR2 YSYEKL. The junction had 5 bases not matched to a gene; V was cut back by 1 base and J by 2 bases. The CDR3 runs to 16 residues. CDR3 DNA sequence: TGCGCCAGCAGCCAAGCGTTAGCGGGAGGAACCTACGAGCAGTACTTC. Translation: CASSQALAGGTYEQYF.

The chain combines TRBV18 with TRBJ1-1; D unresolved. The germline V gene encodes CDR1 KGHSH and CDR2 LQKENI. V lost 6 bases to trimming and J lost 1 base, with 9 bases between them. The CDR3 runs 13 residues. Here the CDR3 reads CASSLQTNTEAFF. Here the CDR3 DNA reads TGTGCCAGCTCGCTACAGACGAACACTGAAGCTTTCTTT. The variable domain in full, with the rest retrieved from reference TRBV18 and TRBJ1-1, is NAGVMQNPRHLVRRRGQEARLRCSPMKGHSHVYWYRQLPEEGLKFMVYLQKENIIDESGMPKERFSAEFPKEGPSILRIQQVVRGDSAAYFCASSLQTNTEAFFGQGTRLTVV.

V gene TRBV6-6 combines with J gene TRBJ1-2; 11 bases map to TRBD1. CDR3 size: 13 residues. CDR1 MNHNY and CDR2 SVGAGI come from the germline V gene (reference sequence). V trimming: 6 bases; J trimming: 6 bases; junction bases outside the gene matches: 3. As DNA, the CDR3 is TGTGCCAGCAGGGACAGGGGGCTGGATGGCTACACCTTC. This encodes CASRDRGLDGYTF.